The next 12 T cell receptor beta chains were all read from a single sample in a study of technical replicates of blood from a handful of donors. Profiling relied on immunoSEQ multiplex PCR, and the TCRdb table lists in-frame clones only, not all of them. Of about 76,000 clones listed, around 90% are singletons. The source material was T cells isolated from PBMCs. The receptor set was obtained from a human donor in good health.

This sequence joins TRBV7-9 and TRBJ2-7, with TRBD2 matching over 14 bases. The CDR3 contains 18 residues. The germline V gene encodes CDR1 SEHNR and CDR2 FQNEAQ (reference sequence). Losses at the gene ends were 4 bases for V and 4 bases for J; bases not matched to a gene: 12. Here the CDR3 reads CASSSGLAGAPEPYEQYF. In DNA form, the CDR3 reads TGTGCCAGCAGCTCGGGACTAGCGGGAGCACCGGAACCGTACGAGCAGTACTTC. The variable domain in full, with the rest retrieved from reference TRBV7-9 and TRBJ2-7, is DTGVSQNPRHKITKRGQNVTFRCDPISEHNRLYWYRQTLGQGPEFLTYFQNEAQLEKSRLLSDRFSAERPKGSFSTLEIQRTEQGDSAMYLCASSSGLAGAPEPYEQYFGPGTRLTVT.

This chain connects TRBV5-1 to TRBJ2-1; D ambiguous. Looked up from germline, CDR1 is SGHRS and CDR2 is YFSETQ. The CDR3 consists of 16 residues. Deletions cut 4 bases from V and 0 bases from J, with 14 bases between. This chain's CDR3 is CASSRRTVSSYNEQFF. CDR3 nucleotide sequence: TGCGCCAGCAGCCGCCGCACGGTGAGCTCCTACAATGAGCAGTTCTTC. The full variable domain, completed using reference TRBV5-1 and TRBJ2-1, is KAGVTQTPRYLIKTRGQQVTLSCSPISGHRSVSWYQQTPGQGLQFLFEYFSETQRNKGNFPGRFSGRQFSNSRSEMNVSTLELGDSALYLCASSRRTVSSYNEQFFGPGTRLTVL.

The rearrangement links TRBV5-6 to TRBJ1-5; no firm D call. Trimming cost V 2 bases and J 4 bases, with 13 bases left between them. Per the germline V gene, CDR1 is SGHDT and CDR2 is YYEEEE. This CDR3 contains 15 residues. The CDR3 bases are TGTGCCAGCAGCTTACGAGGCCTGCCAAATCAGCCCCAGCATTTT. Its protein product is CASSLRGLPNQPQHF.

The rearrangement joins TRBV19 to TRBJ1-1, with D maybe TRBD1 (6 bases). The CDR3 contains 13 residues. Trimming took 6 bases from V and 12 from J, leaving 20 bases between them. Germline V gene sequence: CDR1 LNHDA, CDR2 SQIVND (reference sequence). The CDR3 region has the DNA TGTGCCAGTAGATCGGACCTCAGGACAGTGACTTTCTTT. Amino acids: CASRSDLRTVTFF.

The count of this clone is one. The rearrangement links TRBV4-2 to TRBJ2-2, with 8 nucleotides matching TRBD1. With V trimmed by 1 base and J by 5 bases, 6 bases remained unmatched. Germline-derived CDR1 and CDR2 are LGHNA and YNFKEQ. The CDR3 is made up of 16 amino acids. As DNA, the CDR3 is TGTGCCAGCAGCCAAGCCGGGACAGGAGAAACCGGGGAGCTGTTTTTT. Translation gives CASSQAGTGETGELFF.

The chain employs TRBV4-1 and TRBJ2-1; 9 bases map to TRBD2. The ends lost 6 bases at V and 6 bases at J; junction bases unmatched: 9. Germline CDR1 reads MGHRA; CDR2 reads YSYEKL. The CDR3 has 15 residues. DNA of the CDR3: TGCGCCAGCAGTCCCGAACCGGGACTAGCCAATGAGCAGTTCTTC. Translation: CASSPEPGLANEQFF.

The rearrangement joins TRBV27 to TRBJ1-1, with TRBD1 matching over 8 bases. J lost 1 base, V lost 6 bases, and 1 base had no gene match. The CDR3 runs to 13 residues. Germline V CDR1 and CDR2: MNHEY, SMNVEV (reference sequence). CDR3 loop: CASRGQGNTEAFF. The CDR3, as DNA: TGTGCCAGCAGAGGACAGGGGAACACTGAAGCTTTCTTT.

The genes are TRBV5-1 and TRBJ2-5; D is perhaps TRBD2 (5 bases). The CDR3 contains 15 residues. Germline CDR1 SGHRS, CDR2 YFSETQ. Trimming removed 7 bases from V and 7 bases from J, with 23 bases in between. In nucleotides, the CDR3 is TGCGCCAGCGGTACTGAGGGTAGTTGGCGAGGGACCCAGTACTTC. It codes for CASGTEGSWRGTQYF.

The genes are TRBV11-3 and TRBJ2-5, with D unclear. Germline CDR1 SGHNT, CDR2 YENEEA. Deletions cut 3 bases from V and 7 bases from J, with 6 bases between. This CDR3 contains 11 residues. The CDR3 coding sequence is TGTGCCAGCAGCTTGAGATGGACCCAGTACTTC. Translation: CASSLRWTQYF. Supplemented by reference TRBV11-3 and TRBJ2-5, the full variable domain reads EAGVVQSPRYKIIEKKQPVAFWCNPISGHNTLYWYLQNLGQGPELLIRYENEEAVDDSQLPKDRFSAERLKGVDSTLKIQPAELGDSAVYLCASSLRWTQYFGPGTRLLVL.

The CDR3 bases are TGTGCCAGCAGCCCTGGGACAGCAAATGAAAAACTGTTTTTT. This encodes CASSPGTANEKLFF. The chain has TRBV7-9 and TRBJ1-4, with 7 bases identical to TRBD1. The CDR3 runs 14 residues. Germline CDR1 reads SEHNR; CDR2 reads FQNEAQ (reference sequence). J gave up 5 bases and V 5 bases, and 5 bases lay outside the gene matches.

This chain connects TRBV30 to TRBJ1-2; D is unresolved. Looked up from germline, CDR1 is GTSNPN and CDR2 is SVGIG (reference sequence). This CDR3 comprises 11 residues. Trimming pared 2 bases from V and 6 bases from J, leaving 7 bases between. CDR3 amino acids: CAWSIGNGYTF. The CDR3 nucleotides are TGTGCCTGGAGTATCGGGAATGGCTACACCTTC.

The chain has TRBV13 and TRBJ2-7, with TRBD2 matching 10 bases. The CDR3 is 16 residues long. J lost 2 bases, V lost 5 bases, and 9 bases had no gene match. From germline, CDR1 is PRHDT and CDR2 FYEKMQ (reference sequence). The CDR3 nucleotides are TGTGCCAGCAGCCCGAGCGGGAGGGCCCTCCCCTACGAGCAGTACTTC. It encodes CASSPSGRALPYEQYF.